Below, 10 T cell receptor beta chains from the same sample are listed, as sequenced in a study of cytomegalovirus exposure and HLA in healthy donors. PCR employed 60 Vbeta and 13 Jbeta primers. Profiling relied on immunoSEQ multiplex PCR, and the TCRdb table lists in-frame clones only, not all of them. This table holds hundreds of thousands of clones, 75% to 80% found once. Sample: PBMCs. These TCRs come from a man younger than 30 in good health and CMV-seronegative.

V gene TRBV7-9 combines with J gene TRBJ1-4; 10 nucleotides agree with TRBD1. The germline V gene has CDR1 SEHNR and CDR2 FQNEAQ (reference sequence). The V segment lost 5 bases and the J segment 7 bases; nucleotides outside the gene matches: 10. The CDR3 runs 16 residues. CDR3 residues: CASSHTPGTGVEKLFF. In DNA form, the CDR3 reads TGTGCCAGCAGCCATACCCCCGGGACAGGGGTTGAAAAACTGTTTTTT.

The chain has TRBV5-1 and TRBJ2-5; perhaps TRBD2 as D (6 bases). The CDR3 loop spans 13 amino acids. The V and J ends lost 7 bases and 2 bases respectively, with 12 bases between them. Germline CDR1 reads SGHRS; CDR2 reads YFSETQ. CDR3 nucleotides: TGCGCCAGCGGGACCGGGGGACAAGAGACCCAGTACTTC. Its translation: CASGTGGQETQYF.

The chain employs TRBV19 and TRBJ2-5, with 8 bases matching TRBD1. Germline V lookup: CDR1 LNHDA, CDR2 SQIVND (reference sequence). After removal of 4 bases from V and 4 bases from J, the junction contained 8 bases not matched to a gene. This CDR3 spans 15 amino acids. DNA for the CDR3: TGTGCCAGTAGTACCGGGACACAGGGGGGAGAGACCCAGTACTTC. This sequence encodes CASSTGTQGGETQYF.

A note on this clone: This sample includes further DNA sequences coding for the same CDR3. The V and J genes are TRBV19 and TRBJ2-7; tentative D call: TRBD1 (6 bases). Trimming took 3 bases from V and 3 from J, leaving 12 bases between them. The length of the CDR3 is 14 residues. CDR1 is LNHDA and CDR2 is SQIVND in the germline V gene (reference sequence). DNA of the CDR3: TGTGCCAGTAGTATTAGTGGACAGAGCTACGAGCAGTACTTC. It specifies CASSISGQSYEQYF.

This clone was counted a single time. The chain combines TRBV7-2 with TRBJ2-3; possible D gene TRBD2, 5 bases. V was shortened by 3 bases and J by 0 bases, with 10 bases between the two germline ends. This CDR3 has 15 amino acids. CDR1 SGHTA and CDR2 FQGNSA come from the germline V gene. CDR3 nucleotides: TGTGCCAGCAGCTTGATGGCGGGCAGCACAGATACGCAGTATTTT. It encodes CASSLMAGSTDTQYF.

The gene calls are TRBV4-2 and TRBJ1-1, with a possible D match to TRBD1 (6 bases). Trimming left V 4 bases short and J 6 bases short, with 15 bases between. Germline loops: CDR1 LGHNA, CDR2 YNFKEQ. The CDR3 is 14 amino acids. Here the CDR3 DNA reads TGTGCCAGCAGCCTGCGGGAGGGGGGTTCTGAAGCTTTCTTT. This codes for CASSLREGGSEAFF.

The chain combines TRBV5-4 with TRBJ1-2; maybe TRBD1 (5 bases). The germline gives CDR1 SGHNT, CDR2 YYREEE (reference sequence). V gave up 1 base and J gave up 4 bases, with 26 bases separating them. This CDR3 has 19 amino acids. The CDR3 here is CASSLWFGQGGGLSYGYTF. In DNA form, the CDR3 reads TGTGCCAGCAGCTTGTGGTTTGGCCAGGGAGGCGGTCTGAGCTATGGCTACACCTTC. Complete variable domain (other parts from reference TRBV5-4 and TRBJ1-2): ETGVTQSPTHLIKTRGQQVTLRCSSQSGHNTVSWYQQALGQGPQFIFQYYREEENGRGNFPPRFSGLQFPNYSSELNVNALELDDSALYLCASSLWFGQGGGLSYGYTFGSGTRLTVV.

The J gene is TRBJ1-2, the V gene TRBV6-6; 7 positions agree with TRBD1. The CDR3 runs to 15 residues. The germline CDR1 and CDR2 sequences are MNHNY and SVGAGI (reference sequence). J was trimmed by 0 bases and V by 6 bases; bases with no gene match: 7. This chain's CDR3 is CASRLGQNSNYGYTF. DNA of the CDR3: TGTGCCAGCAGACTGGGACAGAACTCTAACTATGGCTACACCTTC.

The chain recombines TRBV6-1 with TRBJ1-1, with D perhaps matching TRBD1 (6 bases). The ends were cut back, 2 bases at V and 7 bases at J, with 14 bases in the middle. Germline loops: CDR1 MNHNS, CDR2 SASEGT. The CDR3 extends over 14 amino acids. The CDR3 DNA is TGTGCCAGCAGTGAATCGGGGGGCTGGAGTGAAGCTTTCTTT. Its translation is CASSESGGWSEAFF.

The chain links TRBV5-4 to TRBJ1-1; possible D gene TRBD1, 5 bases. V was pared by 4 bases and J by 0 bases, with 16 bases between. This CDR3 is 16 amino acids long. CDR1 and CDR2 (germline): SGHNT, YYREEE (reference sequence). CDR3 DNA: TGTGCCAGCAGCCGGGGGGGAGTTAGGATGAACACTGAAGCTTTCTTT. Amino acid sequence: CASSRGGVRMNTEAFF. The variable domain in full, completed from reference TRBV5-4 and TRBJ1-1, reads ETGVTQSPTHLIKTRGQQVTLRCSSQSGHNTVSWYQQALGQGPQFIFQYYREEENGRGNFPPRFSGLQFPNYSSELNVNALELDDSALYLCASSRGGVRMNTEAFFGQGTRLTVV.